This TCR beta chain originates from a study of blood T cells in healthy people across ages. Germline CDR1 and CDR2: SGDLS and YYNGEE. The V gene end was trimmed by 3 bases and the J gene end by 6 bases; junction bases not matched to a gene: 6. The CDR3 loop spans 15 amino acids. Primers used in a second PCR of roughly 6 to 11 cycles were a sample-barcoded 5' primer and a J-beta primer mix. TCRdb called the 5' RACE reads again in MiXCR, with one record for every CDR3 protein. The table lists 850,000 to 1,000,000 distinct CDR3 sequences, roughly 48% of them singletons. The chain employs TRBV9 and TRBJ2-1; 10 nucleotides line up with TRBD2. This clonotype was sampled from a man younger than 45 in good health. The material sequenced was blood. CDR3 loop: CASSADGTSANEQFF. CDR3 DNA sequence: TGTGCCAGCAGCGCAGACGGGACTAGCGCCAATGAGCAGTTCTTC. The complete variable domain, with remaining parts taken from reference TRBV9 and TRBJ2-1, reads DSGVTQTPKHLITATGQRVTLRCSPRSGDLSVYWYQQSLDQGLQFLIQYYNGEERAKGNILERFSAQQFPDLHSELNLSSLELGDSALYFCASSADGTSANEQFFGPGTRLTVL.